This T cell receptor beta chain was recorded in a study of cytomegalovirus exposure and HLA in healthy donors. Notes on the study in general: Sequencing depth roughly uniform across donors was assumed in presence/absence analyses.

PCR was performed using 60 Vbeta and 13 Jbeta primers. The assay was immunoSEQ multiplex PCR, and TCRdb's table has in-frame clones only and misses some. Among hundreds of thousands of clones listed, approximately 70% were seen once. Germline values: CDR1 SEHNR, CDR2 FQNEAQ (reference sequence). CDR3 length equals 14 residues. As regards this clone: Its antigen is still unknown. The junction and the germline gene differ at one end; a read error may be behind it.

The rearrangement links TRBV7-9 to TRBJ2-7, with D perhaps matching TRBD2 (5 bases). This TCR came from a female donor in good health and CMV-seronegative. Input material: PBMCs. The CDR3 coding sequence is TGTTCCAGCATTAAAGAATTGGGAGACTACGAGCAGTACTTC. This translates into CSSIKELGDYEQYF.